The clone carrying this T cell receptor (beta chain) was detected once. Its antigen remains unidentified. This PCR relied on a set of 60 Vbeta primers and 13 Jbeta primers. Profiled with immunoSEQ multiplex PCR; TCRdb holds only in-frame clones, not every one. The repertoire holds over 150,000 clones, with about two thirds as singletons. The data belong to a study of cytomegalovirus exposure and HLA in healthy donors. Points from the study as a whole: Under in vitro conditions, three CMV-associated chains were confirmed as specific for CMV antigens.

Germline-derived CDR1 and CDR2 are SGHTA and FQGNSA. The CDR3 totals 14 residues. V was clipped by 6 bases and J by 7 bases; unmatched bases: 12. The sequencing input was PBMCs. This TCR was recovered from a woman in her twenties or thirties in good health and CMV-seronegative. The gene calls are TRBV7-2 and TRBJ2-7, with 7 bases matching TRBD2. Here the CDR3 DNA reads TGTGCCAGCAGTTCGAAAGCGGGGTCACTTGAGCAGTACTTC. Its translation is CASSSKAGSLEQYF.